This T cell receptor (beta chain) is drawn from a study of CD8+CD57+ T cells in acquired aplastic anemia. Background on the study: The study obtained an average of roughly 3 ug of DNA from sorted CD4+ and CD8+ cells.

Selection for sequencing was limited to patients who had shown CD8+CD57+ cell expansion by flow cytometry. The cohort consisted entirely of patients having severe acquired aplastic anemia. Patients had received no therapy at the time of blood sampling. Overall study results and limits: The number of CD8+ CDR3 sequences shared by patients and controls was approximately 28.

TCR beta VDJ and CDR3 profiles were obtained from a genomic DNA template. Each CDR3 protein is one row after TCRdb ran MiXCR on the reads. The sample shows tens of thousands of distinct CDR3 sequences, roughly 70% of them seen only once. Looked up from germline, CDR1 is SGHAT and CDR2 is FQDESV (reference sequence). Trimming removed 5 bases from V and 10 bases from J; junction bases left unmatched: 18. The CDR3 loop spans 16 amino acids. Comment on this clonotype: Antigen unknown. A much larger clone sits a single nucleotide away, making a read error possible.

What was sequenced was sorted CD4+, CD8+, or CD8+CD57+ T cells (not recorded which) from PBMCs. The chain combines TRBV11-1 with TRBJ2-3, with 7 nucleotides matching TRBD1. The receptor comes from a human donor with aplastic anemia. CDR3 in DNA: TGTGCCAGCAGCGCCACATCGGACAGGCCCGAGGATGCGCAGTATTTT. This sequence encodes CASSATSDRPEDAQYF.